This TCR beta chain comes out of a study of T cell responses to AZD1222 COVID-19 vaccine. General study points: None of the repertoires were sampled until the peak T cell response had passed. A reported finding is that nearly half of spike-specific TCRs target unmutated variant regions.

Profiled with immunoSEQ multiplex PCR; TCRdb holds only in-frame clones, not every one. This table has 90,000 to 150,000 clones, about 87% appearing once. A note on this clone: Its antigen remains unknown.

Sample: peripheral blood, taken on day 0 of AZD1222 vaccination. This clonotype was sampled from an adult in good health.

The CDR3 DNA reads TGTGCCAGCAGCTCAAAAAGGGCGGACACTGAAGCTTTCTTT. Encoded protein: CASSSKRADTEAFF. This chain joins TRBV7-8 and TRBJ1-1; D is ambiguous. The CDR3 extends over 14 amino acids. The germline V and J ends were trimmed by 4 bases and 3 bases, with 12 bases remaining between them. CDR1 and CDR2 from the germline V gene are SGHVS and FQNEAQ. The full variable domain, rest sourced from reference TRBV7-8 and TRBJ1-1, is GAGVSQSPRYKVAKRGQDVALRCDPISGHVSLFWYQQALGQGPEFLTYFQNEAQLDKSGLPSDRFFAERPEGSVSTLKIQRTQQEDSAVYLCASSSKRADTEAFFGQGTRLTVV.